This entry is about one TCR beta chain. Its antigen is not known. V shed 3 bases, J shed 0 bases, and the junction held 1 base outside the gene matches. The CDR3 covers 14 residues. CDR1 and CDR2 (germline): KGHSH, LQKENI. This record comes from a study of vaccination effects on CD4 cells after COVID-19. Antigen-specific CD4+ T cells were first expanded with viral peptide pools by the ViraFEST assay and only then sequenced. When about ten days of culture had elapsed, CD4+ T cells were isolated. Previously uninfected by SARS-CoV-2, the vaccine recipients also showed negative nucleocapsid antibodies. Clones were read by immunoSEQ multiplex PCR, and TCRdb kept only the in-frame ones, dropping some. In the table there are 13,000 to 15,000 clones, 76% of which are singletons. Study-wide results and limits: Cross-reactivity with common cold coronaviruses was shown by only 1 of 255 vaccine-induced clones in healthy vaccinees.

V gene TRBV18 combines with J gene TRBJ2-5; TRBD1 aligns across 7 bases. Sequenced here: CD4+ T cells from PBMCs cultured with HCoV-229E spike peptides, sampled before COVID-19 vaccination. This receptor was obtained from a human donor who received a COVID-19 vaccine. The CDR3 DNA reads TGTGCCAGCTCACCGACAGGGTACCAAGAGACCCAGTACTTC. It encodes CASSPTGYQETQYF.